This section outlines one TCR beta chain sequence together with its context. The data derive from a study of cytomegalovirus exposure and HLA in healthy donors. The CDR3 extends over 13 amino acids. CDR1 and CDR2 (germline): MNHNS, SASEGT. The study ran its PCR with 60 Vbeta and 13 Jbeta primers. Only in-frame clones appear in the TCRdb table, and some are missing; sequencing was by immunoSEQ multiplex PCR. This table has about 110,000 clones, about four fifths appearing once. The chain combines TRBV6-1 with TRBJ2-5, with 7 positions matching TRBD2. The J call may be mistaken, given a closer DNA end match to TRBJ2-7. Sequencing was performed on PBMCs. This receptor was obtained from a woman younger than 35 in good health and CMV-seronegative. Written as DNA, the CDR3 is TGTGCCAGCGCGGGGGTGGGATCCTACGAGCAGTACTTC. Its protein is CASAGVGSYEQYF.